Detailed here is one TCR beta chain. The sample comes from a study of monozygotic twins with inflammatory bowel disease. Germline CDR1 SGDLS, CDR2 YYNGEE. The CDR3 is 16 amino acids. TCRdb re-called the 5' RACE reads and shows each CDR3 protein once, DNA omitted. The sample is made up of about 380,000 distinct CDR3 sequences, and the top ten hold 2.6% of it. Material: blood. The chain couples TRBV9 to TRBJ1-3. The sequence derives from a human donor with ulcerative colitis or Crohn's disease, or a healthy co-twin of an affected twin (not recorded which). CDR3 sequence reads: CASSTSPVGVGNTIYF.